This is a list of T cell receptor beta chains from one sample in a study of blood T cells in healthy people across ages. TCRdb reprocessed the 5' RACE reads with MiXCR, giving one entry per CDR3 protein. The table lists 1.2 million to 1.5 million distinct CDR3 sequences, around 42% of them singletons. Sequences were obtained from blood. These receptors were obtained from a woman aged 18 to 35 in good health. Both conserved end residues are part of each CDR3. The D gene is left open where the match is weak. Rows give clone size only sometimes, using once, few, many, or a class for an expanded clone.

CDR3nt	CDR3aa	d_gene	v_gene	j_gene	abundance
TGTGCCAGCCGGGTGGGCGGTCAAGAGACCCAGTACTTC	CASRVGGQETQYF	.	TRBV6-6	TRBJ2-5	few
TGTGCCAGCAGCTCCCCGGGTCGGGGGGCCTACAATGAGCAGTTCTTC	CASSSPGRGAYNEQFF	TRBD2	TRBV7-2	TRBJ2-1	few
TGTGCCAGCAGCGTAGGGACGGACGGTGACTACGGCCACACCTTC	CASSVGTDGDYGHTF	.	TRBV9	TRBJ1-2	.
TGTGCCAGCAGTTACGTCAGGGAAGAGACCCAGTACTTC	CASSYVREETQYF	.	TRBV6-5	TRBJ2-5	few
TGCGCCAGCAGAAGGACAGGCGAGATCGAGCAGTACTTC	CASRRTGEIEQYF	TRBD1	TRBV5-1	TRBJ2-7	few
TGTGCCAGCAGTTACCTGACAGGGTTAGACAATCAGCCCCAGCATTTT	CASSYLTGLDNQPQHF	TRBD1	TRBV6-6	TRBJ1-5	once
TGTGCCAGCAGGGCCAACGGACCCAATGAAAAACTGTTTTTT	CASRANGPNEKLFF	.	TRBV6-2/TRBV6-3	TRBJ1-4	.
TGTGCCAGCAGCTTTGGGGTCGTCTCCTACAATGAGCAGTTCTTC	CASSFGVVSYNEQFF	.	TRBV7-2	TRBJ2-1	.
TGCAGCGTTGCCTTGCTTGGGACAGGGAGGGGCGAGCAGTACTTC	CSVALLGTGRGEQYF	TRBD1	TRBV29-1	TRBJ2-7	.
TGTGCCAGCAGCTCGCCAAAAGCGGGGGGCACAGATACGCAGTATTTT	CASSSPKAGGTDTQYF	TRBD2	TRBV5-4	TRBJ2-3	few
TGCAGTGCCTTCCGGGGGGGACCGACCGCGAACACCGGGGAGCTGTTTTTT	CSAFRGGPTANTGELFF	TRBD2	TRBV20-1	TRBJ2-2	.
TGCGCCAGCAGCTCAAATACAGGGGACGGCTACACCTTC	CASSSNTGDGYTF	TRBD1	TRBV5-1	TRBJ1-2	few
TGTGCCAGCTCACCTGCCCGGGGAGACTACGAGCAGTACTTC	CASSPARGDYEQYF	.	TRBV18	TRBJ2-7	.
TGTGCCAGCAGCCAAGATGTCTCAGGGGACAGGGGTTTTACAGATACGCAGTATTTT	CASSQDVSGDRGFTDTQYF	TRBD1	TRBV4-2	TRBJ2-3	few
TGCAGTGCTACCCCCACTAGCAGTTGGTCCTACAGTGAGCAGTTCTTC	CSATPTSSWSYSEQFF	.	TRBV20-1	TRBJ2-1	.
TGCAGTGCTAGACGCCAGTATAATTCACCCCTCCACTTT	CSARRQYNSPLHF	.	TRBV20-1	TRBJ1-6	.
TGTGCCAGCAGCCACACAGTAAACTATGGCTACACCTTC	CASSHTVNYGYTF	.	TRBV27	TRBJ1-2	.
TGTGCCAGCACCCGGCGGGGGACGGGGGCTAACTATGGCTACACCTTC	CASTRRGTGANYGYTF	.	TRBV6-6	TRBJ1-2	.
TGCGCCAGCAGCTTGGAGGGGACAGGGGTTAAGTATACGCAGTATTTT	CASSLEGTGVKYTQYF	TRBD1	TRBV5-1	TRBJ2-3	once
TGCGCCAGCAGCTTGGCGCCGGCGACAGCGGATACGCAGTATTTT	CASSLAPATADTQYF	.	TRBV5-1	TRBJ2-3	.
TGTGCCAGTCTATATCACAATGAGCAGTTCTTC	CASLYHNEQFF	.	TRBV3-1	TRBJ2-1	many
TGTGCCAGCAGCCGATTGGGGACTAGCGGAGACACAGATACGCAGTATTTT	CASSRLGTSGDTDTQYF	TRBD2	TRBV7-3	TRBJ2-3	few
TGTGCCAGCAGCAAGGGTAGGGCAGTTCCTAAAGAGACCCAGTACTTC	CASSKGRAVPKETQYF	.	TRBV21-1	TRBJ2-5	.
TGCAGTGCGGCGGGGACAGGGGGGCACGAGCAGTACTTC	CSAAGTGGHEQYF	TRBD1	TRBV20-1	TRBJ2-7	.
TGCAGTGCTAGAGATAGTCTTACGGCTAGTAGAGACATTCAGTACTTC	CSARDSLTASRDIQYF	.	TRBV20-1	TRBJ2-4	.
TGCAGTGCTAGAGTAGGGTCCTCACCCCTCCACTTT	CSARVGSSPLHF	.	TRBV20-1	TRBJ1-6	.
TGCGCCAGCAGCTTGGGTCAGGAGGCAAATGGCTACACCTTC	CASSLGQEANGYTF	.	TRBV5-1	TRBJ1-2	once
TGTGCCAGCAGCGGCGAGGGGGGGGCTAATGAAAAACTGTTTTTT	CASSGEGGANEKLFF	.	TRBV9	TRBJ1-4	.
TGTGCCAGCAGGGCCTTGGGTGAGCAGTTCTTC	CASRALGEQFF	.	TRBV2	TRBJ2-1	many
TGTGCCAGCAGCCAAGGTGGGGTAGCGGGGATCTACAATGAGCAGTACTTC	CASSQGGVAGIYNEQYF	TRBD2	TRBV14	TRBJ2-7	.
TGTGCCACCAGCAGAGAGCGGGACAGAAACACCGGGGAGCTGTTTTTT	CATSRERDRNTGELFF	.	TRBV15	TRBJ2-2	once
TGTGCCAGCACCCAGAGGACTAGCGGGAGCTACACTAAGAATGAGCAGTTCTTC	CASTQRTSGSYTKNEQFF	TRBD2	TRBV5-6	TRBJ2-1	.
TGTGCCAGCAGCGGACAGGGGACCAAAGAGACCCAGTACTTC	CASSGQGTKETQYF	TRBD1	TRBV12-3/TRBV12-4	TRBJ2-5	many
TGTGCCATCAGTAGGACAGGGGTGAGCTCCTACAATGAGCAGTACTTC	CAISRTGVSSYNEQYF	TRBD1	TRBV10-3	TRBJ2-7	.
TGCAGTGCTCCCCAACAGGGAGATGGCAATCAGCCCCAGCATTTT	CSAPQQGDGNQPQHF	.	TRBV20-1	TRBJ1-5	.
TGCGCCAGCAGACTAGCGGCCCAAGAGACCCAGTACTTC	CASRLAAQETQYF	TRBD2	TRBV5-1	TRBJ2-5	.
TGTGCCAGCAGTTACTCGCGCTACCTTTCCTACAATGAGCAGTTCTTC	CASSYSRYLSYNEQFF	.	TRBV6-5	TRBJ2-1	.
TGCAGTGCTGATGGACTAGCGGGCGCCACTAGCTCCTACAATGAGCAGTTCTTC	CSADGLAGATSSYNEQFF	TRBD2	TRBV20-1	TRBJ2-1	few
TGTGCCAGCTCACCCAACGGAACGGTCTACGAGCAGTACTTC	CASSPNGTVYEQYF	.	TRBV18	TRBJ2-7	once
TGTGCCAGCAGCTTAGGGTCGGGGACAGGGGAAGGCTACACCTTC	CASSLGSGTGEGYTF	TRBD1	TRBV7-2	TRBJ1-2	few
TGTGCCAGCAGCACCAACCGGGACAGGGGTTTCAACGAGCAGTACTTC	CASSTNRDRGFNEQYF	TRBD1	TRBV6-5	TRBJ2-7	few
TGCGCCAGCATGGAGCGGACACCCTACAATGAGCAGTTCTTC	CASMERTPYNEQFF	.	TRBV10-2	TRBJ2-1	few
TGTGCAAGCAGCGTCGGGCCAGGGGGCCTTACTAACTATGGCTACACCTTC	CASSVGPGGLTNYGYTF	TRBD1	TRBV9	TRBJ1-2	.
TGTGCCAGCAGCAAAGAACCCAGGGGAAGTATATCGGCTAACTATGGCTACACCTTC	CASSKEPRGSISANYGYTF	.	TRBV4-2	TRBJ1-2	few
TGTGCCAGCAGTCCCGCGGCAGAACTAGCCAAAAACATTCAGTACTTC	CASSPAAELAKNIQYF	.	TRBV6-5	TRBJ2-4	.
TGTGCCAGCAGGGGGACAGCCCCCCCGGCGAACGCTATCGAAAAACTGTTTTTT	CASRGTAPPANAIEKLFF	TRBD1	TRBV6-1	TRBJ1-4	.
TGTGCCATCAGTGATGACAGGTTATCACCCCTCCACTTT	CAISDDRLSPLHF	.	TRBV10-3	TRBJ1-6	few
TGTGCCAGCAGCCAAGATCGTTGGCTAGCGGGACCAAAGAGTGAGCAGTTCTTC	CASSQDRWLAGPKSEQFF	TRBD2	TRBV3-1	TRBJ2-1	.
TGTGCCAGCGGGGACCCGGGACCTTATGGCTACACCTTC	CASGDPGPYGYTF	.	TRBV11-2	TRBJ1-2	few
TGTGCCAGCAGTTGGGGACTTGGGGCAGATACGCAGTATTTT	CASSWGLGADTQYF	.	TRBV12-3/TRBV12-4	TRBJ2-3	.
TGCGCCAGCAGCCCAGGACCCTCCCTGGGTCAGCCCCAGCATTTT	CASSPGPSLGQPQHF	.	TRBV5-1	TRBJ1-5	few
TGTGCCAGCCGACAGGCGTATGGCTACACCTTC	CASRQAYGYTF	.	TRBV28	TRBJ1-2	.
TGTGCCAGCAGACCACCGGGACAGGGGAAGGATGGCTACACCTTC	CASRPPGQGKDGYTF	TRBD1	TRBV28	TRBJ1-2	.
TGCAGTGCTAATGGTGGGGGGATCGGCTACGAGCAGTACTTC	CSANGGGIGYEQYF	.	TRBV20-1	TRBJ2-7	few
TGCAGTGCCAACCGACTAGCGGGAGTAGGGACCGGGGAGCTGTTTTTT	CSANRLAGVGTGELFF	TRBD2	TRBV20-1	TRBJ2-2	once
TGCGCCAGCAGCCCGGTAGCGGGTGGAACAGATACGCAGTATTTT	CASSPVAGGTDTQYF	TRBD2	TRBV4-1	TRBJ2-3	many
TGCGCCAGCAGCTACAACAGTGGGGCTACCGATGGGCAGTTCTTC	CASSYNSGATDGQFF	.	TRBV5-1	TRBJ2-1	few